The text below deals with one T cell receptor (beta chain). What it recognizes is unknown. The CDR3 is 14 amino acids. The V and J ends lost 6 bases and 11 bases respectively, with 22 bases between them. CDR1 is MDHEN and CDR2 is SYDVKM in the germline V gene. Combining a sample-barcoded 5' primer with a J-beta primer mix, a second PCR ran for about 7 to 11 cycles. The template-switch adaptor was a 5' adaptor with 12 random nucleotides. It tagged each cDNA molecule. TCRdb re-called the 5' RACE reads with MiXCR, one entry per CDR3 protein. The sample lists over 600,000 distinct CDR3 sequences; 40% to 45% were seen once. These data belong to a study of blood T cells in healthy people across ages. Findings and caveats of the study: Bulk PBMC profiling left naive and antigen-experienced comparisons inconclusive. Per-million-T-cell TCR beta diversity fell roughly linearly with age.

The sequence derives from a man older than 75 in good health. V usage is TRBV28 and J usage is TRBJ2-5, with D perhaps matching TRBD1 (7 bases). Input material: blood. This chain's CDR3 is CASRVGPQGGEQYF. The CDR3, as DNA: TGTGCCAGCAGAGTCGGGCCCCAGGGGGGTGAGCAGTACTTC.